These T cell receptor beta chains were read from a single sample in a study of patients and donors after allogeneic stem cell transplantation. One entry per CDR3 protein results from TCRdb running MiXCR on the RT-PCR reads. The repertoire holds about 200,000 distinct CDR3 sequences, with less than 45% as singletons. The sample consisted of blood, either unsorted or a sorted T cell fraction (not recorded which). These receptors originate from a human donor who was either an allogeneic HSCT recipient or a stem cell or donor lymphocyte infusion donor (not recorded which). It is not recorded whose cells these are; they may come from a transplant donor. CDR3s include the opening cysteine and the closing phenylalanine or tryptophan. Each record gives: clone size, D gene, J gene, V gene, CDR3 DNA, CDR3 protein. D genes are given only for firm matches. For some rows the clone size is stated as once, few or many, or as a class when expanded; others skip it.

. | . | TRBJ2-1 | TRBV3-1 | TGTGCCAGCAGCCTATCAGTGGGGTCCTACAATGAGCAGTTCTTC | CASSLSVGSYNEQFF
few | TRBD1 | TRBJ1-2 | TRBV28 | TGTGCCAGCAGTGGGACAGGGGGTGGGGATGACTATGGCTACACCTTC | CASSGTGGGDDYGYTF
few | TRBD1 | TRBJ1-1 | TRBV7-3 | TGTGCCAGCAGCGCGGGGCCGGGACAGTGGATGAACACTGAAGCTTTCTTT | CASSAGPGQWMNTEAFF
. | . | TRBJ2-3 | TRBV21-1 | TGTGCCAGCAGCAAAGGGTCGCGGGAGGGCCGGTTTACAGATACGCAGTATTTT | CASSKGSREGRFTDTQYF
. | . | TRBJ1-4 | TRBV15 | TGTGCCACCAGCAGGGGACGTGAAAAACTGTTTTTT | CATSRGREKLFF
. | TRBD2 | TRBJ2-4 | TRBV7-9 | TGTGCCAGCAGCTTAGATACGGGAGGAGGCATTCAGTACTTC | CASSLDTGGGIQYF
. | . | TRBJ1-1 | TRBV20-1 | TGCAGTGCTAGGGGGGAACTTGGGGCTGAAGCTTTCTTT | CSARGELGAEAFF
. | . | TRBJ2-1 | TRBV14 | TGTGCCAGCAGCCCCCGTCCTCGAAGTACAATATACAATGAGCAGTTCTTC | CASSPRPRSTIYNEQFF
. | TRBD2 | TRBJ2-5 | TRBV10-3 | TGTGCCATCAGTGGGACTAGCGGGAGAAGTACCCAGTACTTC | CAISGTSGRSTQYF
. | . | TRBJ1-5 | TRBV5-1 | TGCGCCAGCAGCTCCGTATCGGGTCAGCCCCAGCATTTT | CASSSVSGQPQHF
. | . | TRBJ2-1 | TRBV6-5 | TGTGCCAGCAGATTAGCAACCTACAATGAGCAGTTCTTC | CASRLATYNEQFF
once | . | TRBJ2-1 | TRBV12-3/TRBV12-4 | TGTGCCAGCAGTTGGTCACCCTACAATGAGCAGTTCTTC | CASSWSPYNEQFF
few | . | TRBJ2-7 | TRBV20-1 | TGCAGTGCCTGGGTCTACGAGCAGTACTTC | CSAWVYEQYF
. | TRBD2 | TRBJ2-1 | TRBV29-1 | TGCAGCGTTGCTCGACTAGCGGCGAATGAGCAGTTCTTC | CSVARLAANEQFF
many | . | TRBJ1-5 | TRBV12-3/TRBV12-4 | TGTGCCAGCAGTTTCTCGAGCAATCAGCCCCAGCATTTT | CASSFSSNQPQHF
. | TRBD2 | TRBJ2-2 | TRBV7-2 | TGTGCCAGCAGCTTATTTTTAGCGGGAGCTACCGGGGAGCTGTTTTTT | CASSLFLAGATGELFF
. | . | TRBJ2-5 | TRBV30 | TGTGCCTGGAGTGTACGTTCGGGTGAGACCCAGTACTTC | CAWSVRSGETQYF
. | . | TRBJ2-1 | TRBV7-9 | TGTGCCAGCAGCTTACAACCGTCCGCGGACAATGAGCAGTTCTTC | CASSLQPSADNEQFF
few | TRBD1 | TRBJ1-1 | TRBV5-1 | TGCGCCAGCAGCACTGGACAGGAGAACACTGAAGCTTTCTTT | CASSTGQENTEAFF
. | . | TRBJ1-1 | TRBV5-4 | TGTGCCAGCAGCTTGCAGGGGATGATTACTGAAGCTTTCTTT | CASSLQGMITEAFF
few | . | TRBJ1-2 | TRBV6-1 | TGTGCCAGCGAGGAAGGGGGGCCCTATGGCTACACCTTC | CASEEGGPYGYTF
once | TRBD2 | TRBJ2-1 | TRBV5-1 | TGCGCCAGCAGCGCGGGACTAGCGGGAGCGAATGAGCAGTTCTTC | CASSAGLAGANEQFF
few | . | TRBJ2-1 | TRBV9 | TGTGCCAGCAGCGTAGAAGGGGCGGTCAATGAGCAGTTCTTC | CASSVEGAVNEQFF
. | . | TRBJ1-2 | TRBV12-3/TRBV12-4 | TGTGCCAGCAGTCTAAGGGATCCCCTTTTGGGCTACACCTTC | CASSLRDPLLGYTF
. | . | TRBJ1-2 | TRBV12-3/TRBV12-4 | TGTGCCAGCAGTTCTTACCGGCAGGGGAACTATGGCTACACCTTC | CASSSYRQGNYGYTF
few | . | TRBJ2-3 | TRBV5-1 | TGCGCCAGCTCTGAGGGAAGCACAGATACGCAGTATTTT | CASSEGSTDTQYF
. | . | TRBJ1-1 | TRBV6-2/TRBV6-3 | TGTGCCAGCAGTTACACCGCCGGGGGCACTGAAGCTTTCTTT | CASSYTAGGTEAFF
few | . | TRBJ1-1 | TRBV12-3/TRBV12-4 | TGTGCCAGCAGCGATTCAGGCGGGAACACTGAAGCTTTCTTT | CASSDSGGNTEAFF
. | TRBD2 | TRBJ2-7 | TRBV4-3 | TGCGCCAGCAGCCAAGAAGGTGTGGTAGCGGGCTCCTACGAGCAGTACTTC | CASSQEGVVAGSYEQYF
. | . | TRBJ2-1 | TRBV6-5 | TGTGCCAGCAGCTCAGGGTTCGGCTCCTACAATGAGCAGTTCTTC | CASSSGFGSYNEQFF
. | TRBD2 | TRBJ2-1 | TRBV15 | TGTGCCACCAGCAGAGAGGGGACTAGGGTAGGGGATGAGCAGTTCTTC | CATSREGTRVGDEQFF
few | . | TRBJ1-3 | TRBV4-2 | TGTGCCAGCAGCATTGGGGAGATCTCTGGAAACACCATATATTTT | CASSIGEISGNTIYF
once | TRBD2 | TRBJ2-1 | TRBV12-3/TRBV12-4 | TGTGCCAGCAGTTTACCCCAACTAGCGGGGAGCTCCTACAATGAGCAGTTCTTC | CASSLPQLAGSSYNEQFF
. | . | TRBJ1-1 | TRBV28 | TGTGCCAGCAGTTTATTGGGGGAGAGCACTGAAGCTTTCTTT | CASSLLGESTEAFF
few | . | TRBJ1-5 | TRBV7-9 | TGTGCCAGCAGCCACAGCAATAGCAATCAGCCCCAGCATTTT | CASSHSNSNQPQHF
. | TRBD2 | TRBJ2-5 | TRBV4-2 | TGTGCCAGCAGCCACCCCGGGACTAGCTTAGAGACCCAGTACTTC | CASSHPGTSLETQYF
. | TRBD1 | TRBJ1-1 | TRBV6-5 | TGTGCCAGCAGTTACCGGGACAGGGCTAACACTGAAGCTTTCTTT | CASSYRDRANTEAFF
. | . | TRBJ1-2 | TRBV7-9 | TGTGCCAGCAGCTACCCCTCGGTACACGTCTATGGCTACACCTTC | CASSYPSVHVYGYTF
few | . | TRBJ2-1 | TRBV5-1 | TGCGCCAGCAGCTTGAATCTAGCGTCAAGCTCCTACAATGAGCAGTTCTTC | CASSLNLASSSYNEQFF
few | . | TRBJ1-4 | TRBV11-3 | TGTGCCAGCAGCTTAGAGCCAGGGACGGGTTCTAATGAAAAACTGTTTTTT | CASSLEPGTGSNEKLFF
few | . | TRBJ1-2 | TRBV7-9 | TGTGCCAGCAGCTTTCGTCTTACTGGCTACACCTTC | CASSFRLTGYTF
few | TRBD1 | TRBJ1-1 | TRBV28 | TGTGCCAGCAGTTTAACAGGGGAGACTGAAGCTTTCTTT | CASSLTGETEAFF
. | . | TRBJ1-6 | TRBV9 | TGTGCCAGCCGGGGCGACTATAATTCACCCCTCCACTTT | CASRGDYNSPLHF
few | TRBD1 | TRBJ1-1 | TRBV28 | TGTGCCAGCACCTGGGGGACAGCCAACACTGAAGCTTTCTTT | CASTWGTANTEAFF
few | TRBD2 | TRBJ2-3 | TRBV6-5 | TGTGCCAGCAGGGAATTAGCGGGAGGTCGTGAAGATACGCAGTATTTT | CASRELAGGREDTQYF
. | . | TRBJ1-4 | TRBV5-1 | TGCGCCAGCAGCCGTGAAAGGCGGCCCAATGAAAAACTGTTTTTT | CASSRERRPNEKLFF
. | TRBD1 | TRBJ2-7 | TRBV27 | TGTGCCAGCAGTTTAGGTCCCCGGGACAGCTACGAGCAGTACTTC | CASSLGPRDSYEQYF
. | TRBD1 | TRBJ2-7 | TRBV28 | TGTGCCAGCAGTTTGGGACCCGGGACAGGGGATTTCTACGAGCAGTACTTC | CASSLGPGTGDFYEQYF